Detailed here is one T cell receptor beta chain. Its antigen is still unknown. Base qualities are not recorded, but no much larger clone differs from it by a single base. These data are taken from a study of blood T cell repertoires in COVID-19 (dated by TCRdb to about 2020). Regarding the study in general: The collaborator samples originated in the United States, Italy and Spain and spanned the acute and convalescent phases of COVID-19. The material from the prospective study consisted of cDNA or gDNA derived from T cells, B-cell-depleted T cells, or PBMCs. Samples were obtained from the ongoing ImmuneRACE study (first 160 participants) and from 1,254 subjects provided by 6 global collaborators. A de-identified subject ID, COVID-19 status, age in years and sex were almost always included in the sample metadata. Where available, HLA class I and class II types were obtained from metadata supplied by the sample provider rather than from assay-based typing. The dataset comprised deeply sampled blood TCRbeta repertoires from subjects exposed to, actively infected with, or recovered from COVID-19. The repertoires were made available in a free public database intended to serve as a resource for research on the immune response to SARS-CoV-2.

Overall results and qualifications from the work: How much clinical and demographic metadata was included differed by source and by participant, and the metadata was provided uncurated.

The CDR3 spans 14 residues, from the cysteine through the phenylalanine. The CDR3 DNA has 42 bases and is translated from base 1. CDR1 and CDR2 are drawn from the germline V gene (reference sequence): LNHNV, YYDKDF. The V end gives up 6 bases and the J end 3 bases, leaving 3 bases in the junction not matched to a gene. The immunoSEQ Assay, a bias-controlled multiplex PCR, was used to amplify TCRbeta CDR3 regions from genomic DNA. Per the authors' processing: The number of nucleated cells in each sample was estimated from the amplification of reference gene primers within the assay. To quantify the absolute abundance of each unique TCRbeta CDR3 rearrangement, sequence reads were collapsed and filtered. Productive Simpson clonality was computed per sample as the square root of Simpson's diversity index over productive rearrangements. The table comes from immuneACCESS by way of TCRdb, which keeps in-frame sequences with V and J called. Part of the clones is missing from these tables; in studies checked, under half for an unresolved V gene and the rest for unknown reasons. The DNA gave D and trimming, while V, J and clone size come from that table. The sample table holds approximately 240,000 clones, of which roughly nine tenths were seen once. The top ten clones comprise about 3.5% of the sample.

In the prospective study, participants were about 18 to 100 years old, resided in under 30 geographic areas of the United States, and were enrolled through a virtual design. Cohort assignment in the prospective study relied on participant-reported clinical history from a screening survey and a study questionnaire. In the prospective study, whole blood, serum and a nasopharyngeal or oropharyngeal swab were collected from each participant by mobile phlebotomists. Prospective study participants could optionally give additional blood draws and questionnaires over an approximately two-month period. Prospective study blood samples were shipped either frozen or at room temperature before DNA extraction.

Sequencing input: PBMCs or T cells enriched from blood (not recorded which). This clonotype originated in a woman younger than 30 in a cohort exposed to, infected with or recovered from COVID-19 (not recorded which). The chain joins TRBV15 to TRBJ2-3; 10 bases in the junction line up with TRBD2. Here is the DNA: TGTGCCACCAGTGTACTAGCGGGAACAGATACGCAGTATTTT. Its amino acids are CATSVLAGTDTQYF.